Listed here is a single TCR beta chain. Its antigen has not been determined. Base-call qualities are not available, and no considerably larger clone is one nucleotide away. These data originate in a study of cytomegalovirus exposure and HLA in healthy donors listed by TCRdb under 2017. Concerning the study at large: According to an earlier analysis of 450 to 650 of the donors, about 179 million T cells yielded roughly 110 million unique TCR beta sequences and roughly 280 Gb of sequence data. To predict cytomegalovirus infection status, the study combined high-throughput TCR immunosequencing, statistical association of individual TCRs with disease status, and machine learning. Donor age, sex, ethnicity and CMV serostatus were compiled alongside the repertoire data. Four to six DR-DQ haplotypes were handled as single units for association and clustering, since linkage in the cohort was strong. HLA typing covered class I and class II loci at four-digit resolution. Approximately 300 gigabases of sequencing data and tens of millions of unique TCR sequences were included in an early release covering 550 to 650 HLA-typed donors. In the later analysis, no new phenotypic data were used to find candidate immune exposures; instead, reliance was placed on TCR beta sequences and their occurrence across donors. Every repertoire in the discovery cohort had been generated on one and the same sequencing platform. The number of donors typed differed by locus, with roughly 629-640 for A, B, C, DRB1 and DQB1, around 520 for DQA1, over 600 for DPA1, and over 400 for DPB1. Of the 300 to 450 genotyped donors, roughly 80% fell in the genetic ancestry cluster associated with self-reported Caucasian donors. Using immunosequencing, the study profiled T cell repertoires from 550 to 750 subjects and related those repertoires to cytomegalovirus serostatus. Among around 400 genotyped donors of the cohort, an average of roughly 230,000 unique TCR beta nucleotide sequences was sequenced per donor, of which roughly 17% were non-productive. The study was designed to test whether signatures of past pathogen exposure could be identified by cataloging public T cell receptors. A later genetic analysis took genome-wide SNP genotypes for about three fifths of the 666 donors and used that subset as a discovery cohort. In an earlier analysis of about 590 of the donors, high-throughput TCR beta sequencing was used to judge whether each TCR beta V gene segment behaved as functional or pseudogenic. A later analysis re-examined previously published TCR beta repertoires from roughly 650 donors and added high-resolution HLA genotyping to investigate patterns of TCR occurrence. In addition to the first cohort of around 670 subjects, a separate validation cohort of about 120 different subjects was used. On the study overall, not on this receptor specifically: In both the original and validation cohorts, the classifier was reported to diagnose cytomegalovirus status with high specificity and sensitivity. The 87-base-pair reads could not distinguish some IMGT-functional V segments, including TRBV6-2 and TRBV6-3, so those segments were excluded. In a later analysis, several top co-occurrence clusters were reported to appear linked to parvovirus B19, influenza, CMV and Epstein-Barr virus. The presence/absence analyses assumed that sequencing depth was roughly uniform across donors, and that assumption may not be true. In a later analysis, HLA-associated TCR beta chains were found to be more clonally expanded and to have lower generation probabilities than equally common non-associated chains. Linkage disequilibrium might explain the correlated functional status among segregating V segments, but an unknown experimental factor could not be ruled out. A further reported finding was that TCR beta sequences accurately predicted the HLA-A and HLA-B alleles for most subjects in the first cohort. An association between a missense DCLRE1C variant and V-gene and J-gene trimming of TCR beta chains was found in a later genetic analysis and replicated in an independent cohort. The study listed around 160 TCR beta chains as associated with cytomegalovirus. The earlier analysis of nearly 600 of the donors excluded fewer than 20 rarely observed V segments, including chromosome 9 orphons, because counts were too low. Because some donors lacked HLA typing at each locus, the association tests relied only on the typed subset. Immune exposure information for the cohort was limited to CMV serostatus. In a later analysis, most CMV-associated TCR beta chains were found to appear HLA-restricted, with HLA associations seemingly driven largely by CMV exposure. A few of the identified cytomegalovirus-associated TCR beta chains were confirmed in vitro to be specific for cytomegalovirus antigens. When HLA alleles, especially DR and DQ, strongly co-occurred, attributing TCR associations to individual alleles was difficult. Only TCR beta chains were sequenced in this cohort, and the absence of alpha or paired-chain data limited detectable features. In an earlier analysis of 587 of the donors, most TCR beta V segments appeared in productive rearrangements about 87% or about 30% of the time, broadly matching IMGT annotations. In a later analysis, the rate of TCR association differed among HLA loci, with DRB1 alleles having the most associated TCRs and HLA-C alleles having the fewest. A later genetic analysis reported fewer N-insertions in productive TCRs among donors in an Asian-associated ancestry cluster than the roughly 690-donor mean. A cluster of highly shared sequence variants was judged likely to represent a technical artifact of the sequencing pipeline. According to the authors, the approach could potentially be generalized to other disease states and immunological phenotypes. At a false discovery rate of 0.05, a later analysis linked around 17,000 TCR beta sequences to specific HLA alleles. Most TCR sequences were seen in very few donors, while some public TCRs were found in many individuals.

CDR1 is given as SGHRS and CDR2 as YFSETQ, both from the germline V gene. The cysteine opens and the phenylalanine closes a CDR3 of 14 amino acids. Just the 42-base CDR3 DNA is kept, in frame starting at base 1. V trim: 1 base; J trim: 6 bases; unmatched bases: 6. The cohort consisted of 666 healthy bone marrow donors. Cohort members were all nominally healthy when sampled, although unrecorded immune exposures were likely present. The donor tested CMV seronegative and was one of the 352 seronegative cohort members. A peripheral blood sample was provided by each donor, and peripheral blood mononuclear cells were used for TCR beta sequencing. Genomic DNA extraction from the blood cell samples was performed with the Qiagen DNeasy Blood Extraction Kit. Libraries were made using the immunoSEQ multiplex PCR assay. The multiplex PCR relied on a mix of 60 forward primers for TCR Vbeta segments and 13 reverse primers for TCR Jbeta segments. Amplification of the CDR3 region of rearranged TCR beta genes was performed with a multiplex PCR assay on genomic DNA. On the Illumina HiSeq System, the amplified TCR beta libraries were sequenced as 87-base-pair reads. As for the original processing: A later analysis counted tens of millions of unique TCR beta chains across the 500 to 850 repertoires, and some 11 million of these chains were shared by at least two donors. A nearest-neighbor algorithm error-corrected the raw reads and collapsed the reads into unique sequences, merging closely related sequences to remove PCR and sequencing errors. To assign V, D and J gene segments, CDR3 sequences were aligned to IMGT reference sequences. Each retained sequence needed at least a six-nucleotide match to both a V gene segment and a J gene segment. Rearrangements were classified as productive when the CDR3 lacked stop codons and remained in frame with V and J, and all other rearrangements were classified as non-productive. CDR3 was defined by IMGT convention, running from the second conserved V-encoded cysteine to the conserved J-encoded phenylalanine. In an earlier analysis of more than 550 of the donors, sequences lacking an unambiguous match to a single V gene segment were excluded. An earlier analysis of several hundred of the donors called V segments functional above 56.7% productive rearrangements and segregating when the between-donor standard deviation exceeded 5%. To diagnose cytomegalovirus status from the catalog of TCR beta chain sequences, a statistical classification framework was built. In a later analysis, V and J genes were assigned by comparing TCR nucleotide sequences against IMGT/GENE-DB human TR gene sequences. The TCRdist pipeline was used in a later analysis to assign CDR3 sequences and most-parsimonious VDJ recombination scenarios. A later analysis defined each TCR beta chain by its CDR3 amino acid sequence plus V-gene family, and excluded reads lacking a unique V-gene family. As a way to deal with suspected cross-contamination and a sequencing artifact, a later analysis dropped 500 to 700 nucleotide sequences that were highly shared and had low generation probability. In a later analysis, a clonal expansion index was calculated for each public chain from normalized within-repertoire ranks of inferred template counts. Generation probabilities in a later analysis came from a VDJ recombination model fitted to out-of-frame rearrangements, and those results were checked against IGoR. Hypergeometric tests were used in a later analysis to score TCR-TCR, TCR-HLA and TCR-CMV co-occurrence, with a repertoire-size bias correction applied to the TCR pairs. To estimate false discovery rates, a later analysis permuted the HLA or CMV assignments 20 times. In a later analysis, co-occurring TCRs were grouped with DBSCAN, and TCRdist sequence similarity was added when clustering was performed within HLA-allele-positive subsets. For co-occurrence clustering, repertoires with fewer than 30,000 or more than 120,000 public chains were excluded, along with four to six repertoires with anomalous nucleotide sharing. TCRdb re-hosts the immuneACCESS table, in-frame sequences only. Its copies lack some clones; in the studies checked, an unresolved V gene accounts for under half of them, and the cause for the rest is not known. V and J calls and clone size follow that table, whereas D and trimming were derived from the DNA. The sample contains 170,000 or so clones, roughly 80% of them found a single time. Roughly 3% of the sample rests with the top ten.

Sequences were obtained from PBMCs. This TCR was recovered from a woman in her forties in good health and CMV-seronegative. The rearranged chain carries TRBV5-1 and TRBJ2-7; 8 bases in between match TRBD1. The sequence in DNA is TGCGCCAGCAGCTTGCGACAGGGGCGTCGCGAGCAGTACTTC. Translated, this is CASSLRQGRREQYF.